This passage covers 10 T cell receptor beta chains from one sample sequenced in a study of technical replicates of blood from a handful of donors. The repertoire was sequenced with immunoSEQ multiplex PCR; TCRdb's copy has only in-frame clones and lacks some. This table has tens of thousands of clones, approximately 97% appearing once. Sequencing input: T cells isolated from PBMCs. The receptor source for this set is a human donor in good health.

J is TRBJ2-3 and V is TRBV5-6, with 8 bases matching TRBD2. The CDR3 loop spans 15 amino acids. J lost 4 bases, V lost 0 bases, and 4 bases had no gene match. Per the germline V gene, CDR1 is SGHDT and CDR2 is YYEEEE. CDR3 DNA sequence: TGTGCCAGCAGCTTGGGGACTAGCTTGGCAGATACGCAGTATTTT. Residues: CASSLGTSLADTQYF.

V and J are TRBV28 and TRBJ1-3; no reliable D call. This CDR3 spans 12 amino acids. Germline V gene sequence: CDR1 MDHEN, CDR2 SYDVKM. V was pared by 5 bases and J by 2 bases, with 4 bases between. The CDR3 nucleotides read TGTGCCAGCAGTACTCCTGGAAACACCATATATTTT. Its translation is CASSTPGNTIYF.

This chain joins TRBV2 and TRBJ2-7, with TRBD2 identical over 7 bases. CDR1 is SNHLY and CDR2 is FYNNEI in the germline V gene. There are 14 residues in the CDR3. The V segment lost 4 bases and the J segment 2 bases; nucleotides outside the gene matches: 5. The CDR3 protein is CASSGGGDPYEQYF. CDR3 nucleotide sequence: TGTGCCAGCAGTGGGGGAGGGGATCCCTACGAGCAGTACTTC.

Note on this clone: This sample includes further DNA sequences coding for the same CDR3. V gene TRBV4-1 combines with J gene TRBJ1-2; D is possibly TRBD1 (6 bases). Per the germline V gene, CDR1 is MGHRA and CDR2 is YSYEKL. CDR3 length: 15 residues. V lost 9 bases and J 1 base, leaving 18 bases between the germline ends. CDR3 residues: CASSVRQELNYGYTF. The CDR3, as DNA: TGCGCCAGTAGCGTTCGACAGGAGCTTAACTATGGCTACACCTTC.

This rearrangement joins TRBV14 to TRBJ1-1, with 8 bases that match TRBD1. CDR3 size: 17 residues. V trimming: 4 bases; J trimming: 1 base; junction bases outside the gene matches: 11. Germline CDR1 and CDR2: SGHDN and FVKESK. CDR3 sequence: CASSPHPGDRPNTEAFF. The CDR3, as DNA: TGTGCCAGCAGCCCCCACCCGGGGGACAGGCCGAACACTGAAGCTTTCTTT.

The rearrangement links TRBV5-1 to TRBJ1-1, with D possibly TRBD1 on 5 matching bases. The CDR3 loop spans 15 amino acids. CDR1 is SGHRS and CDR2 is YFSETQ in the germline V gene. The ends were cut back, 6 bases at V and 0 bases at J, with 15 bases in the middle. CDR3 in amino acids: CASTPGGFMNTEAFF. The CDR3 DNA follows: TGCGCCAGCACCCCCGGGGGGTTCATGAACACTGAAGCTTTCTTT.

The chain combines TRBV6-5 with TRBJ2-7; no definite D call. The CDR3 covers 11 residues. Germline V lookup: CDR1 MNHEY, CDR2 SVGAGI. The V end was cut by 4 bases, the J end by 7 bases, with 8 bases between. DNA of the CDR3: TGTGCCAGCAGTTCTGCCAGGGAGCAGTACTTC. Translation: CASSSAREQYF.

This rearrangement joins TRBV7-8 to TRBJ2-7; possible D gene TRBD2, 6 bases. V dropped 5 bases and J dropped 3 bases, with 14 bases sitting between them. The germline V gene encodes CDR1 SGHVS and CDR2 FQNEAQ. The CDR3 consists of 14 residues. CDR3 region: CASSDGGGDYEQYF. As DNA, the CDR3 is TGTGCCAGCAGCGATGGCGGAGGGGACTACGAGCAGTACTTC. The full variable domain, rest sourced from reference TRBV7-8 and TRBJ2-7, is GAGVSQSPRYKVAKRGQDVALRCDPISGHVSLFWYQQALGQGPEFLTYFQNEAQLDKSGLPSDRFFAERPEGSVSTLKIQRTQQEDSAVYLCASSDGGGDYEQYFGPGTRLTVT.

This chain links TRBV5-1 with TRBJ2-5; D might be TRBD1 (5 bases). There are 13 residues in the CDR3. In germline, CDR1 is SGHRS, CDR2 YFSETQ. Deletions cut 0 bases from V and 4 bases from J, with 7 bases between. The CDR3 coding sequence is TGCGCCAGCAGCTTGGCCCAGGGAGAGACCCAGTACTTC. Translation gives CASSLAQGETQYF.

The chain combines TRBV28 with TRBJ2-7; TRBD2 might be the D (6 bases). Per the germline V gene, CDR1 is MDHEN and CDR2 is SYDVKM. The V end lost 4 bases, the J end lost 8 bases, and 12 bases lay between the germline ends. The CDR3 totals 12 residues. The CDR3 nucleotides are TGTGCCAGCAGTTCCGCAGCGGGCAAGCAGTACTTC. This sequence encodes CASSSAAGKQYF.